This T cell receptor (beta chain) was captured by sequencing in a study of blood T cell repertoires in COVID-19. Germline CDR1 reads MNHNS; CDR2 reads SASEGT. This CDR3 region has 17 residues. V was pared by 0 bases and J by 6 bases, with 8 bases of the junction left unmatched. Original analysis: Reference gene primer amplification gave estimated nucleated cell counts. Sequenced by immunoSEQ multiplex PCR; TCRdb stores in-frame clones only, minus some. The DNA was the basis for D and trimming; V, J and clone size are from that table. In the table there are 180,000 or so clones, about nine tenths of which are singletons.

This receptor was obtained from a woman in her 50s with acute or convalescent COVID-19. V is TRBV6-1 and J is TRBJ1-6; 7 bases line up with TRBD1. The specimen sequenced was peripheral blood. CDR3 residues: CASSEAAGGQFNSPLHF. The CDR3 DNA follows: TGTGCCAGCAGTGAAGCGGCGGGGGGACAGTTTAATTCACCCCTCCACTTT.